The 4 T cell receptor beta chains below were found in one sample sequenced in a study of blood T cells in healthy people across ages. A second PCR, run for roughly 7 to 11 cycles, used a sample-barcoded 5' primer plus a J-beta primer mix. Each CDR3 protein is one row after TCRdb ran MiXCR on the 5' RACE reads. The sample holds under 1,100,000 distinct CDR3 sequences, under 30% seen once. These same records also appear under a second study, on T cells of mothers and their children.

Sequenced material: blood. The receptors stem from a girl aged 2 to 9 in good health.

This clonotype was seen a few times. V usage is TRBV28 and J usage is TRBJ2-4, with 12 nucleotides matching TRBD2. The V gene end was trimmed by 10 bases and the J gene end by 9 bases; junction bases not matched to a gene: 7. Per germline, CDR1 MDHEN and CDR2 SYDVKM. CDR3 length equals 13 residues. In DNA, the CDR3 is TGTGCCACCCTGACTAGCGGGGGCGGCATTCAGTACTTC. Amino acids: CATLTSGGGIQYF. Supplemented by reference TRBV28 and TRBJ2-4, the full variable domain reads DVKVTQSSRYLVKRTGEKVFLECVQDMDHENMFWYRQDPGLGLRLIYFSYDVKMKEKGDIPEGYSVSREKKERFSLILESASTNQTSMYLCATLTSGGGIQYFGAGTRLSVL.

This clonotype was recorded a few times. The chain links TRBV6-5 to TRBJ2-5; D is possibly TRBD1 or TRBD2 (5 bases each). CDR1 MNHEY and CDR2 SVGAGI come from the germline V gene. The germline V and J ends were trimmed by 5 bases and 5 bases, with 15 bases remaining between them. CDR3 length equals 14 residues. In DNA form, the CDR3 reads TGTGCCAGCAGTCCGGGGCATTCTGGGGAGACCCAGTACTTC. The encoded protein is CASSPGHSGETQYF.

The chain recombines TRBV11-2 with TRBJ2-7; D might be TRBD1 (5 bases). CDR1 and CDR2 (germline): SGHAT, FQNNGV. This CDR3 is built from 13 residues. The ends were cut back, 2 bases at V and 6 bases at J, with 11 bases in the middle. CDR3 region: CASSLTGASEQYF. CDR3 coding DNA: TGTGCCAGCAGCTTAACAGGCGCAAGCGAGCAGTACTTC.

The chain recombines TRBV7-9 with TRBJ1-6; TRBD1 matches at 10 bases. V dropped 5 bases and J dropped 9; count of bases not matched to a gene: 16. The CDR3 is made up of 18 amino acids. The germline V gene has CDR1 SEHNR and CDR2 FQNEAQ (reference sequence). CDR3 sequence reads: CASSAGTGEKWGISPLHF. The CDR3 nucleotides read TGTGCCAGCAGCGCCGGGACAGGGGAAAAATGGGGGATTTCACCCCTCCACTTT.